A selection of T cell receptor beta chains follows, all from one sample in a study of blood T cell repertoires in COVID-19. Sequencing used immunoSEQ multiplex PCR; TCRdb keeps in-frame clones, though not all of them. The table has 180,000 or so clones, roughly 85% seen once. The sample was peripheral blood. The receptors shown here come from a woman aged 55-70 years with acute or convalescent COVID-19. CDR3s include the opening cysteine and the closing phenylalanine or tryptophan. D genes are given only for firm matches. Size is omitted from some rows. Given values are once, few, many or a class for expanded clones.

abundance	v_gene	j_gene	d_gene	CDR3aa	CDR3nt
NA	TRBV27	TRBJ1-5	TRBD1	CASSLSGGQSNQPQHF	TGTGCCAGCAGTTTATCCGGGGGACAGAGCAATCAGCCCCAGCATTTT
NA	TRBV24-1	TRBJ2-3	TRBD2	CATSPGLADTQYF	TGTGCCACCAGTCCAGGACTAGCGGATACGCAGTATTTT
NA	TRBV30	TRBJ2-1	TRBD2	CAWDTSASSYNEQFF	TGTGCCTGGGATACTAGCGCGAGCTCCTACAATGAGCAGTTCTTC
NA	TRBV11-2	TRBJ2-1	NA	CASSWGPYNEQFF	TGTGCCAGCAGCTGGGGCCCATACAATGAGCAGTTCTTC
NA	TRBV11-3	TRBJ1-1	TRBD1	CASRIRRDSAEAFF	TGTGCCAGCAGGATTAGGAGGGACAGCGCTGAAGCTTTCTTT
NA	TRBV9	TRBJ2-5	TRBD2	CASSPRTSGGQETQYF	TGTGCCAGCAGCCCCCGGACTAGCGGGGGACAAGAGACCCAGTACTTC
few	TRBV30	TRBJ1-1	TRBD1	CAWSAGGTEAFF	TGTGCCTGGAGTGCAGGGGGCACTGAAGCTTTCTTT
NA	TRBV28	TRBJ2-1	TRBD2	CASSYPSGSSYNEQFF	TGTGCCAGCAGTTACCCGAGCGGGAGCTCCTACAATGAGCAGTTCTTC
NA	TRBV7-9	TRBJ1-2	NA	CASSFWSADYGYTF	TGTGCCAGCAGCTTTTGGTCTGCAGACTATGGCTACACCTTC
NA	TRBV28	TRBJ2-7	NA	CASSLRYEQYF	TGTGCCAGCAGTTTACGCTACGAGCAGTACTTC
NA	TRBV11-2	TRBJ2-7	NA	CASSSGFLSYEQYF	TGTGCCAGCAGCTCGGGGTTCCTCTCCTACGAGCAGTACTTC
NA	TRBV19	TRBJ1-5	NA	CASSIRGTPQHF	TGTGCCAGTAGTATACGGGGGACGCCCCAGCATTTT
NA	TRBV18	TRBJ2-1	TRBD1	CASSPPNRGRNEQFF	TGTGCCAGCTCACCACCGAACAGGGGGCGGAATGAGCAGTTCTTC
NA	TRBV19	TRBJ2-3	TRBD2	CASSIDLTSGTITDTQYF	TGTGCCAGTAGTATAGATCTGACTAGCGGGACGATCACAGATACGCAGTATTTT
NA	TRBV5-1	TRBJ2-5	NA	CASSAAGLGGETQYF	TGCGCCAGCAGCGCTGCGGGACTAGGGGGCGAGACCCAGTACTTC
NA	TRBV2	TRBJ1-1	NA	CASHVGLFTEAFF	TGTGCCAGCCACGTGGGGCTGTTCACTGAAGCTTTCTTT